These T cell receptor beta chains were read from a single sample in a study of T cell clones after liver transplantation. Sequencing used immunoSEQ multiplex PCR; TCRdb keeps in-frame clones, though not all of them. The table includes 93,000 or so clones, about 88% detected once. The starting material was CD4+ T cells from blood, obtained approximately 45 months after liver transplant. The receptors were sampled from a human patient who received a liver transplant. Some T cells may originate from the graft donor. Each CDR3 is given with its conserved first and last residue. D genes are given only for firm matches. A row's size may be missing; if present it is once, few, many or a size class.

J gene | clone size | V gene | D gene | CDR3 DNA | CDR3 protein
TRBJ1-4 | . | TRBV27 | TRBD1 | TGTGCCAGCAGTTTGGGGACAGGGAATGAAAAACTGTTTTTT | CASSLGTGNEKLFF
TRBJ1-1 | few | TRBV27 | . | TGTGCCAGCGGAATGATCCTGAGCACTGAAGCTTTCTTT | CASGMILSTEAFF
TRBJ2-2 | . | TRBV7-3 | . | TGTGCCAGCAGCCTAGACGGGGGCGCGGACACCGGGGAGCTGTTTTTT | CASSLDGGADTGELFF
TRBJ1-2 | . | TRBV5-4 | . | TGTGCCAGCAGCATCGGAGGGTATGGCTACACCTTC | CASSIGGYGYTF
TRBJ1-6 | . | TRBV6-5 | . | TGTGCCAGCAGTTACGGCCGGGCTTATTCACCCCTCCACTTT | CASSYGRAYSPLHF
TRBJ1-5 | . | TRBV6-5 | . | TGTGCCAGCGGGGGCAATCAGCCCCAGCATTTT | CASGGNQPQHF
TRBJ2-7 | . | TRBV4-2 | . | TGTGCCAGCAGCCAAGACCTAGGGCAGACCCACCTCTACGAGCAGTACTTC | CASSQDLGQTHLYEQYF
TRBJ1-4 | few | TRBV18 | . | TGTGCCAGCTCACGAGCCGGGGACGAAAAACTGTTTTTT | CASSRAGDEKLFF
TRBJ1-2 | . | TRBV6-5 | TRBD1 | TGTGCCAGCAGTGCAGACAGGGGGCGAGGCTATGGCTACACCTTC | CASSADRGRGYGYTF
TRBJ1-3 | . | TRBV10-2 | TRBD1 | TGCGCCAGCAGTAAGGGGGCCGCCGCCTCTGGAAACACCATATATTTT | CASSKGAAASGNTIYF
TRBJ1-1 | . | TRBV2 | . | TGTGCCACCACGGGGGGCGCGTCCCTTAATGAAGCTTTCTTT | CATTGGASLNEAFF
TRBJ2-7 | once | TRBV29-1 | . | TGCAGCGTGACCATAGCGGTAAGCTCCTACGAGCAGTACTTC | CSVTIAVSSYEQYF
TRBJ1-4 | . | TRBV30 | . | TGTGCCTGGAGTCAGCGCTCGGGGACTAATGAAAAACTGTTTTTT | CAWSQRSGTNEKLFF
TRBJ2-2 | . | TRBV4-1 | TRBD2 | TGCGCCAGCAGGCTTCGGGGGACTAGCGCCGACATTACGAACACCGGGGAGCTGTTTTTT | CASRLRGTSADITNTGELFF
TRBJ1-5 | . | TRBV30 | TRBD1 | TGTGCCTGGTCGACAGGGGGTAGCAATCAGCCCCAGCATTTT | CAWSTGGSNQPQHF
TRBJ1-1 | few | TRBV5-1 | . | TGCGCCAGCAGCCCGTGGGCAGGGGTGAACACTGAAGCTTTCTTT | CASSPWAGVNTEAFF
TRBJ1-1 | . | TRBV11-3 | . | TGTGCCAGCAGCTCCGCCGCGATTCTAACAGGGAGAGACACTGAAGCTTTCTTT | CASSSAAILTGRDTEAFF
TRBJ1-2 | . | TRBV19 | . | TGTGCCAGTGTAAGGACAGCTGATAACTATGGCTACACCTTC | CASVRTADNYGYTF
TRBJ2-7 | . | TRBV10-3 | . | TGTGCCATCAGTGACATCTTATCCGAGCAGTACTTC | CAISDILSEQYF
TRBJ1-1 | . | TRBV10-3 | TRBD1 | TGTGCCATCAGCCCAAAAGGGAACAGGGGTGGGGACTACACTGAAGCTTTCTTT | CAISPKGNRGGDYTEAFF
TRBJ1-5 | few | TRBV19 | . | TGTGCCAGTCATACAAGAGATTATAGCAATCAGCCCCAGCATTTT | CASHTRDYSNQPQHF
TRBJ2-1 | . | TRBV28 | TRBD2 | TGTGCCAGCACCACCGGGAGGTATGAGCAGTTCTTC | CASTTGRYEQFF
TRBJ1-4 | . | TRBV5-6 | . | TGTGCCAGCAGTCACCGGGCTCGTATCGAAAAACTGTTTTTT | CASSHRARIEKLFF
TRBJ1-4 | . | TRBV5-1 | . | TGCGCCAGCAGTACAACCAGAAGGATGGGGTTAGCTAATGAAAAACTGTTTTTT | CASSTTRRMGLANEKLFF
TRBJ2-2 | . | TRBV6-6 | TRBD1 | TGTGCCAGCTTACGGGACAGGGCGGACACCGGGGAGCTGTTTTTT | CASLRDRADTGELFF
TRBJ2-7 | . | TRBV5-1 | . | TGCGCCAGCCAGCTTGGTTCCGCCACCTTGGAGGAGCAGTACTTC | CASQLGSATLEEQYF
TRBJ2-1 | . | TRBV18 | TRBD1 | TGTGCCAGCTCACCACATGGGGAAAGGGGGCCTATTAGAAGCTCCTACAATGAGCAGTTCTTC | CASSPHGERGPIRSSYNEQFF
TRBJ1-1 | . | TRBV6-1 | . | TGTGCCAGCAGTGAAGCGCCGAACACTGAAGCTTTCTTT | CASSEAPNTEAFF
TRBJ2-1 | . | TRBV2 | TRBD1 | TGTGCCAGCAGTATAATTCCGGGACAGCGAACCGGCAATGAGCAGTTCTTC | CASSIIPGQRTGNEQFF
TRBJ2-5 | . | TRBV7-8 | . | TGTGCCAGCAGCTTAGAGACAGATCGGTTTGGGACCCAGTACTTC | CASSLETDRFGTQYF
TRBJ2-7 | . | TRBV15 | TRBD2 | TGTGCCACCAGCAGAGGAGGACTAGGGAGCTCCTACGAGCAGTACTTC | CATSRGGLGSSYEQYF
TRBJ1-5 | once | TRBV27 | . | TGTGCCAGCAGTTCCCGGGACCCTGTTCAGCCCCAGCATTTT | CASSSRDPVQPQHF
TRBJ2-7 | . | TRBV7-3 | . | TGTGCCAGCAGCTTAACGTCAGGATCCTACGAGCAGTACTTC | CASSLTSGSYEQYF
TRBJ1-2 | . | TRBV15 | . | TGTGCCACCAGCAGAGACCGGGGCTATGGCTACACCTTC | CATSRDRGYGYTF
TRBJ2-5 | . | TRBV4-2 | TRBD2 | TGTGCCAGCAGCCAAATATCCTTGGCGGGAGGGTTAAAGACCCAGTACTTC | CASSQISLAGGLKTQYF
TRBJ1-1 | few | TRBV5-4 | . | TGTGCCAGCAGCTTTAGCAGGGTGAACACTGAAGCTTTCTTT | CASSFSRVNTEAFF
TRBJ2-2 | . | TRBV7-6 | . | TGTGCCAGCAGCTTAGGAAACAGTAACACCGGGGAGCTGTTTTTT | CASSLGNSNTGELFF
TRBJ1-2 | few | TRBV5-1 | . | TGCGCCAGCAGCTTGGGGGACGGCCAAGCGAAGGGCTACACCTTC | CASSLGDGQAKGYTF
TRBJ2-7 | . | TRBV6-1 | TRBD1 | TGTGCCAGCAGGAACCCCGGGACAGGGGACTACGAGCAGTACTTC | CASRNPGTGDYEQYF
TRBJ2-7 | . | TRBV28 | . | TGTGCCAGCAGTTTATTGGCCTACGAGCAGTACTTC | CASSLLAYEQYF
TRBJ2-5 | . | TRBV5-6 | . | TGTGCCAGCAGCTTGCTTGCGGAGACCCAGTACTTC | CASSLLAETQYF